This passage covers 3 T cell receptor beta chains from one sample sequenced in a study of OX40 agonist ivuxolimab in advanced cancers. Libraries were prepared by immunoSEQ multiplex PCR; TCRdb keeps only in-frame clonotypes and omits some of them. The sample lists about 30,000 clones; 75% to 95% were seen once. The sequencing here drew on CD4+ or CD8+ T cells sorted from blood, taken in a trial of the OX40 agonist ivuxolimab. These receptors all stem from an adult with an advanced solid tumor such as melanoma, head and neck, liver or kidney cancer.

The V gene is TRBV11-2, the J gene TRBJ2-7, with a tentative D call TRBD1 (5 bases). CDR3 length: 13 amino acids. The germline V gene has CDR1 SGHAT and CDR2 FQNNGV. V lost 5 bases to trimming and J lost 0 bases, with 8 bases between them. The CDR3 bases are TGTGCCAGCAGCCAGGGTCTCTCCTACGAGCAGTACTTC. Its protein product is CASSQGLSYEQYF. Supplemented by reference TRBV11-2 and TRBJ2-7, the full variable domain reads EAGVAQSPRYKIIEKRQSVAFWCNPISGHATLYWYQQILGQGPKLLIQFQNNGVVDDSQLPKDRFSAERLKGVDSTLKIQPAKLEDSAVYLCASSQGLSYEQYFGPGTRLTVT.

The DNA for the CDR3 is TGTGCCAGCAGTTCACTTCGGGCCTGGGGCACAGATACGCAGTATTTT. It specifies CASSSLRAWGTDTQYF. V is TRBV27 and J is TRBJ2-3; D unclear. CDR1 and CDR2 from the germline V gene are MNHEY and SMNVEV (reference sequence). CDR3 size: 16 residues. V lost 4 bases and J 1 base, leaving 15 bases between the germline ends.

This clone appeared once. The V and J genes are TRBV29-1 and TRBJ2-7; maybe TRBD1 (5 bases). Germline V gives CDR1 SQVTM, CDR2 ANQGSEA. The CDR3 extends over 11 amino acids. Between the trimmed V and J ends, which lost 4 bases and 3 bases, there was a span of 7 bases. CDR3 nucleotides: TGCAGCGTTGTAACAGGCTACGAGCAGTACTTC. This translates into CSVVTGYEQYF.